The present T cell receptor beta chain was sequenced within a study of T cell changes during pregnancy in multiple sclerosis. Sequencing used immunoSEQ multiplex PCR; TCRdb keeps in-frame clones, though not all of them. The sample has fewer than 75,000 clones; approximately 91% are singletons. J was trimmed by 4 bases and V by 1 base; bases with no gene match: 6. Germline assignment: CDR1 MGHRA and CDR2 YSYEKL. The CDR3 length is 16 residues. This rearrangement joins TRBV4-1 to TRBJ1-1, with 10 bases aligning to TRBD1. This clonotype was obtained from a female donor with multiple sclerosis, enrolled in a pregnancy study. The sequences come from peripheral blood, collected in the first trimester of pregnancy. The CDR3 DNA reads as TGCGCCAGCAGCCAAGGGGGACAGGGGATAGTCACTGAAGCTTTCTTT. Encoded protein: CASSQGGQGIVTEAFF.